Sequencing of this T cell receptor (beta chain) was carried out in a study of siplizumab effects on memory and regulatory T cells. Overall study results and limits: Siplizumab significantly reduced alloreactive sequences traceable to unstimulated CD4+ memory cells. Of the proliferating CD4+ or CD8+ clones, roughly 75-97% lacked a naive or memory phenotype that could be assigned.

Comments on this clone: The antigen remains undetermined.

The data were produced by immunoSEQ multiplex PCR, yet TCRdb's version contains in-frame clones alone and is incomplete. The repertoire holds 85,000 to 120,000 clones, with more than 85% as singletons. The specimen sequenced was CD4+ T cells sorted from blood. The source is a human donor in good health.

In DNA, the CDR3 is TGTGCCAGCAGGATAACAGGAGCCACTGAAGCTTTCTTT. Protein: CASRITGATEAFF. The rearrangement uses TRBV27 and TRBJ1-1; D perhaps matches TRBD1 (5 bases). Trimming cost V 6 bases and J 4 bases, with 12 bases left between them. CDR3 length: 13 residues. Germline loops: CDR1 MNHEY, CDR2 SMNVEV (reference sequence).